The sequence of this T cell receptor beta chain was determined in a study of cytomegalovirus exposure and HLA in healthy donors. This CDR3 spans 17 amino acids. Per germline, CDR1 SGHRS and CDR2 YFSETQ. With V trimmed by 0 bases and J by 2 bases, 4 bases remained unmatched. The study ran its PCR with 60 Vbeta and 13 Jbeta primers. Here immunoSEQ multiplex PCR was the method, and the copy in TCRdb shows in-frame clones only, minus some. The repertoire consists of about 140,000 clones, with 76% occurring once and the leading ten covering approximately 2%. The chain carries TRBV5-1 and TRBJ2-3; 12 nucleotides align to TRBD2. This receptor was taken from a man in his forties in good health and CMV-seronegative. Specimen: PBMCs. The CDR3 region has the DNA TGCGCCAGCAGCTTGGGACTAGCGGGAGTGAACACAGATACGCAGTATTTT. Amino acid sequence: CASSLGLAGVNTDTQYF. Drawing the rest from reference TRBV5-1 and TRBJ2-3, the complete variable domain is KAGVTQTPRYLIKTRGQQVTLSCSPISGHRSVSWYQQTPGQGLQFLFEYFSETQRNKGNFPGRFSGRQFSNSRSEMNVSTLELGDSALYLCASSLGLAGVNTDTQYFGPGTRLTVL.